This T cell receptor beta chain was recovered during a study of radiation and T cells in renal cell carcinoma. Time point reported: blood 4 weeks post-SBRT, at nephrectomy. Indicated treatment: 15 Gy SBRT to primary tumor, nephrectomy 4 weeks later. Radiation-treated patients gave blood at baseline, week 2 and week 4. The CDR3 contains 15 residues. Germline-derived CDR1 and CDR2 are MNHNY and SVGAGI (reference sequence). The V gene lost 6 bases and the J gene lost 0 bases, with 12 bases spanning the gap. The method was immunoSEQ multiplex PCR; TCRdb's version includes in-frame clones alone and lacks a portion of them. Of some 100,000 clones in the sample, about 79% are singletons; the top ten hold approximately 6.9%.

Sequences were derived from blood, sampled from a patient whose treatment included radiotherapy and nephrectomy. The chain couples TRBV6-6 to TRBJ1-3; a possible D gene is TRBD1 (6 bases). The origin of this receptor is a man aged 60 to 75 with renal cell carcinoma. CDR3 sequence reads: CASSETGHSGNTIYF. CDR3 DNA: TGTGCCAGCAGCGAAACAGGGCACTCTGGAAACACCATATATTTT.